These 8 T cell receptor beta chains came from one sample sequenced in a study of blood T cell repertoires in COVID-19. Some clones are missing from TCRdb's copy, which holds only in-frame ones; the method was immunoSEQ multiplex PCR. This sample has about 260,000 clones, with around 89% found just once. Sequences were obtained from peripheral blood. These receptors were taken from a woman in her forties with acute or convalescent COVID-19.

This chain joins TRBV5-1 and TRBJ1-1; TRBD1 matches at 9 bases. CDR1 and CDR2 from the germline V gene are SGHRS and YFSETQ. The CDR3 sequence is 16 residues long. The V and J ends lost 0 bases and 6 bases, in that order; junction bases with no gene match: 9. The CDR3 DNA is TGCGCCAGCAGCTTGGGAGACAGGGGGGAATTAGCTGAAGCTTTCTTT. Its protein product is CASSLGDRGELAEAFF.

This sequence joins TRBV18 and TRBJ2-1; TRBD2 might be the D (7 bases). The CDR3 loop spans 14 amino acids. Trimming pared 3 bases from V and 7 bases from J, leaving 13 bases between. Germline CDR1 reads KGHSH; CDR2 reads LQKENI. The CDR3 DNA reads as TGTGCCAGCTCACCCCGGGGGGCCGGTAATGAGCAGTTCTTC. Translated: CASSPRGAGNEQFF.

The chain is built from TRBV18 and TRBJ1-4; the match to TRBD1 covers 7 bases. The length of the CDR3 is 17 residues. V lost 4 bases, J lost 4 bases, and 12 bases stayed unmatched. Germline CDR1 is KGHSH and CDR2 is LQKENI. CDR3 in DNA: TGTGCCAGCTCACTGACTCGACAGGGTGTTGGTAATGAAAAACTGTTTTTT. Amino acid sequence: CASSLTRQGVGNEKLFF.

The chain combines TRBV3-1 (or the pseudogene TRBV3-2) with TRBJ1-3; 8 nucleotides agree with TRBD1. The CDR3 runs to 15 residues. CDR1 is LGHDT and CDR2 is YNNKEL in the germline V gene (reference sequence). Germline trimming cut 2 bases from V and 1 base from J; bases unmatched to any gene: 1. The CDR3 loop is CASSQQGASGNTIYF. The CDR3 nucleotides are TGTGCCAGCAGCCAACAGGGGGCATCTGGAAACACCATATATTTT.

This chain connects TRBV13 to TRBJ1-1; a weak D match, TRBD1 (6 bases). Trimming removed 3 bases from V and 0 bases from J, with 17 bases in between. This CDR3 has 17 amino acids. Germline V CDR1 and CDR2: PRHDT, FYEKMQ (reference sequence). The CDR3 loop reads CASSFDNREGMNTEAFF. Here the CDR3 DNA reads TGTGCCAGCAGCTTTGACAACAGGGAGGGCATGAACACTGAAGCTTTCTTT.

CDR3 sequence (DNA): TGCAGCGTTGCCCACCCGGGACAGGGTCTGTGGGGCTACACCTTC. Translated, it gives CSVAHPGQGLWGYTF. V and J are TRBV29-1 and TRBJ1-2; TRBD1 agrees at 9 bases. Germline CDR1 is SQVTM and CDR2 is ANQGSEA. With V trimmed by 4 bases and J by 8 bases, 14 bases remained unmatched. This CDR3 has 15 amino acids.

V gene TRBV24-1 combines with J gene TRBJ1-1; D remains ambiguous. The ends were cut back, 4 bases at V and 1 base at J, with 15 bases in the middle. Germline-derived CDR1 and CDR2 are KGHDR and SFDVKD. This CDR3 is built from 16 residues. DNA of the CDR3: TGTGCCACCAGTGACCCTACTCTACGGGGGAACACTGAAGCTTTCTTT. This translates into CATSDPTLRGNTEAFF.

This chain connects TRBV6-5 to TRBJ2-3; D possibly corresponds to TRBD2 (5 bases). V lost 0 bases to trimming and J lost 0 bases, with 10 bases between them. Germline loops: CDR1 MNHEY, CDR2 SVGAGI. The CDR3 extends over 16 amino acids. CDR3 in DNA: TGTGCCAGCAGTTACTCGACATGGGAGAGCACAGATACGCAGTATTTT. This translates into CASSYSTWESTDTQYF.